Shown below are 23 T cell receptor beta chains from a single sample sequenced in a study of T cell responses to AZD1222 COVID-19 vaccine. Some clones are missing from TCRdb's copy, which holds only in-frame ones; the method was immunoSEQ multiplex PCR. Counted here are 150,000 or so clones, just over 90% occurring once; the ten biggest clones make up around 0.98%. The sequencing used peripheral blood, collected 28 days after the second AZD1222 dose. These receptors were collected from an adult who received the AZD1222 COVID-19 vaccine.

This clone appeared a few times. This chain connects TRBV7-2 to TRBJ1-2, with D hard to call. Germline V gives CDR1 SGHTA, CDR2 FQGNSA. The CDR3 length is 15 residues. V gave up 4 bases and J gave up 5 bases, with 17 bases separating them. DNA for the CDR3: TGTGCCAGCAGCTGGGAGGGTAGAGGGCCTTATGGCTACACCTTC. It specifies CASSWEGRGPYGYTF.

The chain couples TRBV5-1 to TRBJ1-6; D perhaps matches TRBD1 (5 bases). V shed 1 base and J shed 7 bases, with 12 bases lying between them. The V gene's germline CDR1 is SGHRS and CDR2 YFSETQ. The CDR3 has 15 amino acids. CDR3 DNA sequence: TGCGCCAGCAGCTTGCGGGACGAAGGAAATTCACCCCTCCACTTT. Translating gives CASSLRDEGNSPLHF.

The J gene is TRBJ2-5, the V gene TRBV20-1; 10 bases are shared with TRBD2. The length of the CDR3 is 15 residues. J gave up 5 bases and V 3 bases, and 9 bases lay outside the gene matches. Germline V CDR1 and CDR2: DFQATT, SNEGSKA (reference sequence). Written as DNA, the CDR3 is TGCAGTGCTAGTTCGAGCGGGGGGGCCCTGGAGACCCAGTACTTC. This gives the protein CSASSSGGALETQYF.

This CDR3 is CASSSNQGALYF. The CDR3 DNA reads as TGCGCCAGCAGCTCCAATCAGGGGGCGCTATATTTT. The rearrangement links TRBV5-1 to TRBJ1-3; 8 nucleotides match TRBD1. This CDR3 spans 12 amino acids. The V gene's germline CDR1 is SGHRS and CDR2 YFSETQ. The junction had 7 bases not matched to a gene; V was cut back by 3 bases and J by 14 bases.

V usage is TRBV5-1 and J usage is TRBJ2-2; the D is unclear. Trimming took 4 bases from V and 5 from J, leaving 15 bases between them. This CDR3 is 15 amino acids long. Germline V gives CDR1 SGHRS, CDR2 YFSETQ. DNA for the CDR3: TGCGCCAGCAGCCCTCGCCCCGTCCGGACCGGGGAGCTGTTTTTT. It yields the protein CASSPRPVRTGELFF.

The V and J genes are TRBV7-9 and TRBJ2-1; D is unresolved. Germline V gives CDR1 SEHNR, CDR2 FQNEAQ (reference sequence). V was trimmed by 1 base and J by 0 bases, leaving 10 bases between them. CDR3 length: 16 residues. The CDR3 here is CASSLEVISSYNEQFF. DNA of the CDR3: TGTGCCAGCAGCTTAGAAGTTATCAGCTCCTACAATGAGCAGTTCTTC.

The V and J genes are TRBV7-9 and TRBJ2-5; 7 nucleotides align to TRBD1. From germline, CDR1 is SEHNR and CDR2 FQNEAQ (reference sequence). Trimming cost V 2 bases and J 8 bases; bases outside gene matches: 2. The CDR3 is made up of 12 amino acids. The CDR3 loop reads CASSLRQGTQYF. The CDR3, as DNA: TGTGCCAGCAGCTTAAGACAGGGAACCCAGTACTTC.

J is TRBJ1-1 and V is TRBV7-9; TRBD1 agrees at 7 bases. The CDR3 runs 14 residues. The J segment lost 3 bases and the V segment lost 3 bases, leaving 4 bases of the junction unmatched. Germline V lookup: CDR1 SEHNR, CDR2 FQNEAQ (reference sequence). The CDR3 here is CASSLGTGDTEAFF. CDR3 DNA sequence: TGTGCCAGCAGCTTGGGTACAGGGGACACTGAAGCTTTCTTT.

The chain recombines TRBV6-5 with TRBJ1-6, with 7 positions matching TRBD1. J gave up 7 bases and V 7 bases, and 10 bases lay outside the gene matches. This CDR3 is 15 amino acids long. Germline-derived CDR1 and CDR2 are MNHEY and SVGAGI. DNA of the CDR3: TGTGCCAGCACCCGGGACAGTCATAAGAATTCACCCCTCCACTTT. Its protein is CASTRDSHKNSPLHF.

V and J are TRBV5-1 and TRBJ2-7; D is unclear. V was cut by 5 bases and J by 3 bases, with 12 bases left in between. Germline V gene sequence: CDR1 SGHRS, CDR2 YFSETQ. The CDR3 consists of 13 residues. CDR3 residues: CASSYTADYEQYF. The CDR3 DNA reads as TGCGCCAGCAGTTATACAGCAGACTACGAGCAGTACTTC.

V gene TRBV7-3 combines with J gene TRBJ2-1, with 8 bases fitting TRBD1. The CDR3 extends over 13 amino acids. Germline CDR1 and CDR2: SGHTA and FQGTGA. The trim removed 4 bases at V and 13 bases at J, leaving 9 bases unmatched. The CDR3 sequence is CASSSLGQEKQFF. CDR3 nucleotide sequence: TGTGCCAGCAGCTCACTGGGACAGGAGAAACAGTTCTTC. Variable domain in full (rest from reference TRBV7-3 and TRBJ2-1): GAGVSQTPSNKVTEKGKYVELRCDPISGHTALYWYRQSLGQGPEFLIYFQGTGAADDSGLPNDRFFAVRPEGSVSTLKIQRTERGDSAVYLCASSSLGQEKQFFGPGTRLTVL.

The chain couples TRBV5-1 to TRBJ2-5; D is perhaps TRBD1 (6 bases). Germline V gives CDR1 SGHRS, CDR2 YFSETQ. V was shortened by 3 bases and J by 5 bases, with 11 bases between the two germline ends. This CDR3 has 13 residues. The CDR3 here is CASSSQGPETQYF. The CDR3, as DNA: TGCGCCAGCAGCTCACAGGGTCCGGAGACCCAGTACTTC.

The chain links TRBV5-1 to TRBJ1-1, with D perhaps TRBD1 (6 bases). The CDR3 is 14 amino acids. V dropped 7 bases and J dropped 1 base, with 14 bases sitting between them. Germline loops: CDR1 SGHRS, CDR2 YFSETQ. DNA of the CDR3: TGCGCCAGCTGCCTAGACAGGCCGAACACTGAAGCTTTCTTT. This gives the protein CASCLDRPNTEAFF.

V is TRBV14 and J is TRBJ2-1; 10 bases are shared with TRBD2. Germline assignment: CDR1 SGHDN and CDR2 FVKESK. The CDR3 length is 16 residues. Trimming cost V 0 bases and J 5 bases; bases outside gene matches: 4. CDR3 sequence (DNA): TGTGCCAGCAGCCAAGATCCTAGCGGGAGAAACAATGAGCAGTTCTTC. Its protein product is CASSQDPSGRNNEQFF.

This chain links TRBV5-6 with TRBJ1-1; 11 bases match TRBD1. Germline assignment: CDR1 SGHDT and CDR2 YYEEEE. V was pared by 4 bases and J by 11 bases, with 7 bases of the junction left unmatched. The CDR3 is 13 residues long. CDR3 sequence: CASSPRDRGAAFF. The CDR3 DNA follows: TGTGCCAGCAGCCCCCGGGACAGGGGGGCGGCTTTCTTT. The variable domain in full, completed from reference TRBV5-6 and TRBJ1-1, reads DAGVTQSPTHLIKTRGQQVTLRCSPKSGHDTVSWYQQALGQGPQFIFQYYEEEERQRGNFPDRFSGHQFPNYSSELNVNALLLGDSALYLCASSPRDRGAAFFGQGTRLTVV.

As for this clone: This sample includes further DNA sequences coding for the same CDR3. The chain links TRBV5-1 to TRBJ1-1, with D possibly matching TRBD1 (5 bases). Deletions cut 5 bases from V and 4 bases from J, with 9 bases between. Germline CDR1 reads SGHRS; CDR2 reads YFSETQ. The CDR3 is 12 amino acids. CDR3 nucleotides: TGCGCCAGCAGGGGAGGGGTCACTGAAGCTTTCTTT. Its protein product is CASRGGVTEAFF.

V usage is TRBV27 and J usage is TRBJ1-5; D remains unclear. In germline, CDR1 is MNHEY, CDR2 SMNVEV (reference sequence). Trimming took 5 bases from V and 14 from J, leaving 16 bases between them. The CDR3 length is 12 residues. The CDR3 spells CASSTASREEHF. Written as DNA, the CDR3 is TGTGCCAGCAGTACGGCTTCCAGAGAGGAGCATTTT.

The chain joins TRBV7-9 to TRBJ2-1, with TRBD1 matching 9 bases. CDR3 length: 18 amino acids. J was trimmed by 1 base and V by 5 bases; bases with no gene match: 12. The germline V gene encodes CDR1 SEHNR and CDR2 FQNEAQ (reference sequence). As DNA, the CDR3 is TGTGCCAGCAGCCCTACAGGGGGCGTAGTTAGGTCCTACAATGAGCAGTTCTTC. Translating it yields CASSPTGGVVRSYNEQFF. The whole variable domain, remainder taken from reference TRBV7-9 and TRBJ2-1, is DTGVSQNPRHKITKRGQNVTFRCDPISEHNRLYWYRQTLGQGPEFLTYFQNEAQLEKSRLLSDRFSAERPKGSFSTLEIQRTEQGDSAMYLCASSPTGGVVRSYNEQFFGPGTRLTVL.

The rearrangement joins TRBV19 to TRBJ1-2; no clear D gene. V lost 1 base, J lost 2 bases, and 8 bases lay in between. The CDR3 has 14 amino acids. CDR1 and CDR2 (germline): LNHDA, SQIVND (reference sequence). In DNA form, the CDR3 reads TGTGCCAGTAGTATAGCGGGCGGGAACTATGGCTACACCTTC. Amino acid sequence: CASSIAGGNYGYTF.

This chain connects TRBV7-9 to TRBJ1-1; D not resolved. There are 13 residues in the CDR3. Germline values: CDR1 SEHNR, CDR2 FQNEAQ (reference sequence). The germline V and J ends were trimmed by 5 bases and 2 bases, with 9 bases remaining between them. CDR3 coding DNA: TGTGCCAGCAGCCGAGGGAGCAACACTGAAGCTTTCTTT. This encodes CASSRGSNTEAFF.

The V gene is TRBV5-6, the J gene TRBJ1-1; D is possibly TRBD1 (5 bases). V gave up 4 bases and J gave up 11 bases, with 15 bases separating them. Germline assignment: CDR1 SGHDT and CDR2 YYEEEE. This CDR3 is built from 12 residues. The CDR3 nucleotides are TGTGCCAGCAGCCCTGGCGGGGCGAATGCTTTCTTT. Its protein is CASSPGGANAFF.

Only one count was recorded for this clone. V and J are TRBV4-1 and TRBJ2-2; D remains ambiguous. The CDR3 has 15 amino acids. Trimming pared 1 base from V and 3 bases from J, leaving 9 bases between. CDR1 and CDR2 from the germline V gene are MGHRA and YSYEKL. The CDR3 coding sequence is TGCGCCAGCAGCCAAGGGCCCACTTACACCGGGGAGCTGTTTTTT. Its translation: CASSQGPTYTGELFF.

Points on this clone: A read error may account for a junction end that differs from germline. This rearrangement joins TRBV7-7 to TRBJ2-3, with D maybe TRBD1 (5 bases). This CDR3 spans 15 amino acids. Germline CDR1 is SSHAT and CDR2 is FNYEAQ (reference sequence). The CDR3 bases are TGTGCTAGCAGCTTAGGGGTCGGCTTCACAGATACGCAGTATTTT. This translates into CASSLGVGFTDTQYF. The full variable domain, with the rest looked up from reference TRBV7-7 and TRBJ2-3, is GAGVSQSPRYKVTKRGQDVTLRCDPISSHATLYWYQQALGQGPEFLTYFNYEAQPDKSGLPSDRFSAERPEGSISTLTIQRTEQRDSAMYRCASSLGVGFTDTQYFGPGTRLTVL.